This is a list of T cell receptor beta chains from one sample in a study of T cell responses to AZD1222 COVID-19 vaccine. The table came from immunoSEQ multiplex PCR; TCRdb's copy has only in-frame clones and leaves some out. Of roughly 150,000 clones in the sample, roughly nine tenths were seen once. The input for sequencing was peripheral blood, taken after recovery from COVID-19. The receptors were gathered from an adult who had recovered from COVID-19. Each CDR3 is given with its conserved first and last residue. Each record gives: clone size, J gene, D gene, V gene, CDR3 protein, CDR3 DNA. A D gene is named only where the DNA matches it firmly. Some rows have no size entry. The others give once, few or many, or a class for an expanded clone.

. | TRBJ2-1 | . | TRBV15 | CATSSSDLDNEQFF | TGTGCCACCAGCAGTTCCGACCTCGACAATGAGCAGTTCTTC
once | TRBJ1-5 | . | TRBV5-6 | CASSKGGGNSNQPQHF | TGTGCCAGCAGCAAAGGGGGAGGGAATAGCAATCAGCCCCAGCATTTT
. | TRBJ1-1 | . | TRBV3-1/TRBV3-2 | CASHGGKGAFF | TGTGCCTCCCACGGAGGGAAAGGAGCTTTCTTT
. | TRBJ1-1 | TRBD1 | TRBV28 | CASRTGSLNTEAFF | TGTGCCAGCAGGACAGGGTCCCTGAACACTGAAGCTTTCTTT
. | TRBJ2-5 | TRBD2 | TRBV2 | CASSELAGGSETQYF | TGTGCCAGCAGCGAACTAGCGGGAGGGTCAGAGACCCAGTACTTC
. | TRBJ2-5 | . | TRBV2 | CASSVGQETQYF | TGTGCCAGCAGTGTCGGTCAAGAGACCCAGTACTTC
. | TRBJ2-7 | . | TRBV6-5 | CASRLDWDPSYEQYF | TGTGCCAGCAGGCTCGATTGGGACCCTTCCTACGAGCAGTACTTC
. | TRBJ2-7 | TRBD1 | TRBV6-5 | CASRDRARAEQYF | TGTGCCAGCAGGGACAGGGCCCGGGCGGAGCAGTACTTC
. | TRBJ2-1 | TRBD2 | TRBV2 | CASSVGLAWSDEQFF | TGTGCCAGCAGTGTGGGACTAGCGTGGAGCGATGAGCAGTTCTTC
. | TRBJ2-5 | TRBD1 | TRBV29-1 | CSVLQGSETQYF | TGCAGCGTTTTACAGGGGTCGGAGACCCAGTACTTC
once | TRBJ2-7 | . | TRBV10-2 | CASRRGAAYEQYF | TGCGCCAGCAGGAGAGGGGCGGCCTACGAGCAGTACTTC
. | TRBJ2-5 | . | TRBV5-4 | CASSSTEERWETQYF | TGTGCCAGCAGCTCGACCGAAGAGCGGTGGGAGACCCAGTACTTC
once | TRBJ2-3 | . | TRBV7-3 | CASSPGGTSTDTQYF | TGTGCCAGCAGCCCCGGCGGGACTAGCACAGATACGCAGTATTTT
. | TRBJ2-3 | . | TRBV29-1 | CSVEGQDTQYF | TGCAGCGTTGAAGGGCAAGATACGCAGTATTTT
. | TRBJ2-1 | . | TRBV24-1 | CATSDSSGGGYNEQFF | TGTGCCACCAGTGACTCATCCGGGGGCGGGTACAATGAGCAGTTCTTC
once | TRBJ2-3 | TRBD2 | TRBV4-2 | CASSQVFKGASGFTDTQYF | TGTGCCAGCAGCCAAGTTTTTAAAGGCGCTAGCGGTTTCACAGATACGCAGTATTTT
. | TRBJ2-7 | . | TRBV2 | CASIVPTGLPEQYF | TGTGCCAGCATCGTCCCGACAGGCCTCCCCGAGCAGTACTTC
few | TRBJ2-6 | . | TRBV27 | CASSSAWSGANVLTF | TGTGCCAGCAGTTCAGCGTGGTCTGGGGCCAACGTCCTGACTTTC
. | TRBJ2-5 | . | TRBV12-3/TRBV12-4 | CASSLWGAETQYF | TGTGCCAGCAGTTTATGGGGGGCGGAGACCCAGTACTTC
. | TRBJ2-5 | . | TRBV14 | CASSSGETQYF | TGTGCCAGCAGTTCCGGGGAGACCCAGTACTTC
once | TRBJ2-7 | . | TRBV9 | CASSVGQSSYEQYF | TGTGCCAGCAGCGTAGGCCAGAGCTCCTACGAGCAGTACTTC
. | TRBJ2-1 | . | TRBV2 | CASRDYNEQFF | TGTGCCAGTAGAGACTACAATGAGCAGTTCTTC
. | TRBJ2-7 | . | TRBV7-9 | CASSFQPPYEQYF | TGTGCCAGCAGCTTCCAACCTCCCTACGAGCAGTACTTC
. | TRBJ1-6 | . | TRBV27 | CASTLLIGGNSPLHF | TGTGCCAGCACCCTCCTCATCGGGGGAAATTCACCCCTCCACTTT
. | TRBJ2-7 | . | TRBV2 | CASSAYEQYF | TGTGCCAGCAGTGCGTACGAGCAGTACTTC
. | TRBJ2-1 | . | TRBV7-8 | CASLLRDSGRSSYNEQFF | TGTGCCAGCCTATTGAGGGACTCCGGGCGGTCGTCATACAATGAGCAGTTCTTC
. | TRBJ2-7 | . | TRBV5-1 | CASSPRQSLGYEQYF | TGCGCCAGCAGCCCTAGACAGTCCCTGGGCTACGAGCAGTACTTC
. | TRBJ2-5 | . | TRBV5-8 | CASSLGGRQETQYF | TGTGCCAGCAGCTTGGGGGGGCGGCAAGAGACCCAGTACTTC
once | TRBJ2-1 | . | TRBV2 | CASSGQVLNEQFF | TGTGCCAGCAGTGGACAGGTACTCAATGAGCAGTTCTTC
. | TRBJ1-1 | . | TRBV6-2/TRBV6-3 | CASSWGTAWTEAFF | TGTGCCAGCAGTTGGGGGACCGCCTGGACTGAAGCTTTCTTT
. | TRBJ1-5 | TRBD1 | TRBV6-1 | CASSVSGTGYSNQPQHF | TGTGCCAGCAGTGTATCCGGGACAGGCTATAGCAATCAGCCCCAGCATTTT
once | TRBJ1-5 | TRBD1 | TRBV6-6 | CASSNDRGNQPQHF | TGTGCCAGCAGCAATGACAGGGGCAATCAGCCCCAGCATTTT
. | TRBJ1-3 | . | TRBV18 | CASSPDPGNTIYF | TGTGCCAGCTCCCCTGACCCCGGAAACACCATATATTTT
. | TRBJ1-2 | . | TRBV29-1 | CSVEEDEGVYGYTF | TGCAGCGTTGAAGAGGACGAGGGGGTCTATGGCTACACCTTC
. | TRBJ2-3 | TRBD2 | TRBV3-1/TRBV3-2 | CASSHHGERGITDTQYF | TGTGCCAGCAGCCACCACGGGGAGCGGGGGATCACAGATACGCAGTATTTT
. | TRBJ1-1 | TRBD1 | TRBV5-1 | CASSSLQGARTEAFF | TGCGCCAGCAGCTCCTTACAGGGGGCAAGGACTGAAGCTTTCTTT
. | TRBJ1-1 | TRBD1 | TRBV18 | CASSHGTGGAMNTEAFF | TGTGCCAGCTCCCACGGGACAGGGGGCGCAATGAACACTGAAGCTTTCTTT
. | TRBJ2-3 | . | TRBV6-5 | CASSYSPGPDTQYF | TGTGCCAGCAGTTACTCGCCCGGGCCCGATACGCAGTATTTT
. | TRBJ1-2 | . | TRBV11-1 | CASSRGDGYTF | TGTGCCAGCAGCAGAGGGGACGGCTACACCTTC
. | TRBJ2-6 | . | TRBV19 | CASSIVAGAGANVLTF | TGTGCCAGTAGTATAGTAGCAGGGGCTGGGGCCAACGTCCTGACTTTC
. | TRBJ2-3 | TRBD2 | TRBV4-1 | CASSHRLAGGSQDTQYF | TGCGCCAGCAGCCACCGACTAGCGGGAGGTTCACAGGATACGCAGTATTTT
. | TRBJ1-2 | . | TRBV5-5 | CASSLDHDYYGYTF | TGTGCCAGCAGCTTGGATCACGACTACTATGGCTACACCTTC
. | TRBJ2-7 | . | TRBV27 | CASLDGSTYEQYF | TGTGCCAGCTTGGACGGGTCCACCTACGAGCAGTACTTC
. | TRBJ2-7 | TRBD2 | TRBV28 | CASSFAGEAYEQYF | TGTGCCAGCAGTTTCGCGGGAGAGGCCTACGAGCAGTACTTC
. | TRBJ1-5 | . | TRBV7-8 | CASSLGAGRSNQPQHF | TGTGCCAGCAGCTTAGGGGCAGGGCGGAGCAATCAGCCCCAGCATTTT
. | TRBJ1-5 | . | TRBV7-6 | CASSRQSNQPQHF | TGTGCCAGCAGCCGACAGAGCAATCAGCCCCAGCATTTT
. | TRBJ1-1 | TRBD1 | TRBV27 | CASSFGTGLNTEAFF | TGTGCCAGCAGTTTCGGGACAGGGCTGAACACTGAAGCTTTCTTT
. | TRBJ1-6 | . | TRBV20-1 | CSASVAWNSPLHF | TGCAGTGCTAGTGTGGCCTGGAATTCACCCCTCCACTTT
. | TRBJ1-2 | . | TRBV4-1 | CASSQGVRTLYGYTF | TGCGCCAGCAGCCAAGGGGTGCGGACGCTCTATGGCTACACCTTC